The sample holds a few counts of the clone carrying this TCR beta chain. This sample was included in a study of blood T cells in healthy people across ages. Primers used in a second PCR of about 6 to 12 cycles were a sample-barcoded 5' primer and a J-beta primer mix. Every sample gave at least 3 million paired-end reads containing CDR3. In TCRdb, the 5' RACE reads were re-called with MiXCR into one record per CDR3 protein. The sample has some 850,000 distinct CDR3 sequences, about 26% seen once. CDR3 size: 14 residues. Trimming pared 4 bases from V and 5 bases from J, leaving 14 bases between. Germline CDR1 reads SQVTM; CDR2 reads ANQGSEA. Donor samples were obtained from healthy Caucasian individuals from Russia, aged about 6 to 90. This sample was shared with a second study, whose subject was T cells of mothers and their children. That source reports: The study obtained over 9.5 million TCR beta CDR3 reads per mother and around 3 million per child.

The sample taken for sequencing was blood. The rearrangement joins TRBV29-1 to TRBJ2-2, with D tentatively TRBD1 or TRBD2 (6 bases each). The TCR originated in a boy aged 5-17 years in good health. Here the CDR3 reads CSVVVRRGTGELFF. For the CDR3, the DNA is TGCAGCGTTGTGGTCAGGAGGGGGACCGGGGAGCTGTTTTTT.